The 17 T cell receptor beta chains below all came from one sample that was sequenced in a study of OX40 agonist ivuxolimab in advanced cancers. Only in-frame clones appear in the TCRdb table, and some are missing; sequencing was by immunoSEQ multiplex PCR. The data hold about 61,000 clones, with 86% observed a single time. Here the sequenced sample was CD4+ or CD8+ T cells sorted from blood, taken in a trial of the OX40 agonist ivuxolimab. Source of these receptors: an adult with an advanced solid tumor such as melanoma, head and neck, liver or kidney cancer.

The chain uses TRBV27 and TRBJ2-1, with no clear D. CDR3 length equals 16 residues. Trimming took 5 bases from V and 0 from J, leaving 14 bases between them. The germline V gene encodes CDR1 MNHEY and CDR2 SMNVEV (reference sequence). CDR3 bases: TGTGCCAGCAGTCCTCGAGGCCTAAGCTCCTACAATGAGCAGTTCTTC. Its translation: CASSPRGLSSYNEQFF.

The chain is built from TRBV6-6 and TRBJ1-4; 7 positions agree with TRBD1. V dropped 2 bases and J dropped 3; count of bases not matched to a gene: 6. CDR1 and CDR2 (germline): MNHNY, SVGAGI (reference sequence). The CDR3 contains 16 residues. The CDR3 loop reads CASSYDRAGSNEKLFF. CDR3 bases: TGTGCCAGCAGTTACGACAGGGCGGGGTCTAATGAAAAACTGTTTTTT.

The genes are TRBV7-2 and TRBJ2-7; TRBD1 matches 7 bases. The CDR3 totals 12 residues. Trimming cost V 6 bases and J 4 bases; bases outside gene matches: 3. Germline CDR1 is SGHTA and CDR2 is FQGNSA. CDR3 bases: TGTGCCAGCAGTTTACAGGGGTACGAGCAGTACTTC. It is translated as CASSLQGYEQYF.

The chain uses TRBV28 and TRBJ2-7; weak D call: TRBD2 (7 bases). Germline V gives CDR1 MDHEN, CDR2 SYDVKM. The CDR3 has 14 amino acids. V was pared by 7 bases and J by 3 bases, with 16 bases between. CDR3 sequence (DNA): TGTGCCAGCACGGGGGGCGGCATCTACTACGAGCAGTACTTC. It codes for CASTGGGIYYEQYF.

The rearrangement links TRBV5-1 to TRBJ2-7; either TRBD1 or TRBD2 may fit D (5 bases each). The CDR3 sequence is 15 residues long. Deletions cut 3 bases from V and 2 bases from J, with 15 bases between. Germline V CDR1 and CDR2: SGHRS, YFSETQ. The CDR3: CASSSTGTVTYEQYF. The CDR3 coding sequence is TGCGCCAGCAGCTCCACCGGGACGGTAACCTACGAGCAGTACTTC. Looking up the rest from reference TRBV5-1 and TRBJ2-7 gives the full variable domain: KAGVTQTPRYLIKTRGQQVTLSCSPISGHRSVSWYQQTPGQGLQFLFEYFSETQRNKGNFPGRFSGRQFSNSRSEMNVSTLELGDSALYLCASSSTGTVTYEQYFGPGTRLTVT.

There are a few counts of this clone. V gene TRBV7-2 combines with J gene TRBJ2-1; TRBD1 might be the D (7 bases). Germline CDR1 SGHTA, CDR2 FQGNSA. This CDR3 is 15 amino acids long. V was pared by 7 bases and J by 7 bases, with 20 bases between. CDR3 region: CASTQGGLTLNEQFF. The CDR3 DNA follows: TGTGCCAGCACCCAGGGGGGACTGACACTAAATGAGCAGTTCTTC.

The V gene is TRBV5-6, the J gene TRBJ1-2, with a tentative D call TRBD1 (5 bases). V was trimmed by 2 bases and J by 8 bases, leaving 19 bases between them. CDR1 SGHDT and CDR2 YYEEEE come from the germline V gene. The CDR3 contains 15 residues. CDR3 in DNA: TGTGCCAGCAGCTTTGGTTTTAGGCCGGAGGGGGGCTACACCTTC. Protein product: CASSFGFRPEGGYTF.

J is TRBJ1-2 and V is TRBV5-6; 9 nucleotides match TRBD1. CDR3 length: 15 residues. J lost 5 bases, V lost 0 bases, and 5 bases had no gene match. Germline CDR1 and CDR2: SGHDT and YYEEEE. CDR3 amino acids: CASSLGAGQGYGYTF. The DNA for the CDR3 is TGTGCCAGCAGCTTGGGGGCCGGACAGGGGTATGGCTACACCTTC.

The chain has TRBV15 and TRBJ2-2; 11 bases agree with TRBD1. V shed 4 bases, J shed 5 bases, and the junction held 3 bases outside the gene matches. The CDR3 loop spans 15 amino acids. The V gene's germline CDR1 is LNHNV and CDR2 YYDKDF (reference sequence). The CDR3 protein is CATSTGTGGTGELFF. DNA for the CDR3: TGTGCCACCAGCACTGGGACAGGGGGAACCGGGGAGCTGTTTTTT.

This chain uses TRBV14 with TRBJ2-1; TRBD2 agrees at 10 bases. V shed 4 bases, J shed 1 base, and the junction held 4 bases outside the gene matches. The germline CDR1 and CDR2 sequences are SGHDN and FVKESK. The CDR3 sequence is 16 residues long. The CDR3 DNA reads TGTGCCAGCAGCCGAGCGGGAGGGCCTTCCTACAATGAGCAGTTCTTC. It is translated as CASSRAGGPSYNEQFF.

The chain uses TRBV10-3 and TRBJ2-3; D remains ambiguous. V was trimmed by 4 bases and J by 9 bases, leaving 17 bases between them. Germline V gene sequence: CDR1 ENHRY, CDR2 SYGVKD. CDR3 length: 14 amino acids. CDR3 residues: CAISGGIPGDTQYF. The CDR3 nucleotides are TGTGCCATCAGTGGCGGCATTCCGGGCGACACGCAGTATTTT.

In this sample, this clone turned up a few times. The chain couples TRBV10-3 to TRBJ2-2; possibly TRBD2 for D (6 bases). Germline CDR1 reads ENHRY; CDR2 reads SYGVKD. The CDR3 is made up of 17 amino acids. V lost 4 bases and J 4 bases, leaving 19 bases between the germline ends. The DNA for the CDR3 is TGTGCCATCAGTGTTGCCACGCCGGGAGACGTCACCGGGGAGCTGTTTTTT. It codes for CAISVATPGDVTGELFF.

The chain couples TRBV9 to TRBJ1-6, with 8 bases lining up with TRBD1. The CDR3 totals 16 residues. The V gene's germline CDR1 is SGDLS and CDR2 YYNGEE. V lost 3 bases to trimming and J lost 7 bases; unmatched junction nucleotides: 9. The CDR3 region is CASSEQDRVKNSPLHF. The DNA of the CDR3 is TGTGCCAGCAGCGAACAGGACAGGGTCAAAAATTCACCCCTCCACTTT.

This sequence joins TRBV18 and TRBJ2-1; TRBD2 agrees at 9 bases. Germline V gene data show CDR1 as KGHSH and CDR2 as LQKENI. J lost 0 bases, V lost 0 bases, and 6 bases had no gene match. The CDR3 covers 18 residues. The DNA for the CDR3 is TGTGCCAGCTCACCACCGGGGTTTAGCGGGAGCTCCTACAATGAGCAGTTCTTC. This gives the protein CASSPPGFSGSSYNEQFF.

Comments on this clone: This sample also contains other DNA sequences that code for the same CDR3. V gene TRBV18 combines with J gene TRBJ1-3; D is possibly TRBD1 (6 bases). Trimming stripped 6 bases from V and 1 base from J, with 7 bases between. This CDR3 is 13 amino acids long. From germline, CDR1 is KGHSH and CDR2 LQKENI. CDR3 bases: TGTGCCAGCTCGCAGGGGTCTGGAAACACCATATATTTT. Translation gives CASSQGSGNTIYF.

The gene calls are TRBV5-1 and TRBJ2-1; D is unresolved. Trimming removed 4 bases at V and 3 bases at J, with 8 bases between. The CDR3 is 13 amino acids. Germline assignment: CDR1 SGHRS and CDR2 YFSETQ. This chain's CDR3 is CASSPQVYNEQFF. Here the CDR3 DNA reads TGCGCCAGCAGCCCTCAGGTCTACAATGAGCAGTTCTTC.

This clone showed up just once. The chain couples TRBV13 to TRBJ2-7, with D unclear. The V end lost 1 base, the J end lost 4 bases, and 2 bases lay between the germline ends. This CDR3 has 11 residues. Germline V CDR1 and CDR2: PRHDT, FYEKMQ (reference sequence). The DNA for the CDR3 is TGTGCCAGCAGCTTAGAATACGAGCAGTACTTC. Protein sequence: CASSLEYEQYF.